Below, 7 T cell receptor beta chains from the same sample are listed, as sequenced in a study of T cell clonality in common variable immunodeficiency. General study points: Common variable immunodeficiency TCR beta sequences reportedly had fewer deletions and N-nucleotide insertions.

Here immunoSEQ multiplex PCR was the method, and the copy in TCRdb shows in-frame clones only, minus some. Found here are more than 35,000 clones, no singletons; the ten largest cover about 6.3%. These receptors have no identified antigens. Sequenced: peripheral blood mononuclear cells. The receptors were sampled from a human donor with common variable immunodeficiency.

Concerning this clone: The read finishes 3 residues shy of the CDR3 end, and the germline J gene is used to complete it. The V and J genes are TRBV7-9 and TRBJ1-2; 7 bases are shared with TRBD1. The CDR3 is 15 amino acids. Looked up from germline, CDR1 is SEHNR and CDR2 is FQNEAQ (reference sequence). V was pared by 5 bases and J by 4 bases, with 10 bases of the junction left unmatched. CDR3 DNA, as far as it was read: TGTGCCAGCAGCCCGACGGGACAGCGGATCTATGGC. It translates to CASSPTGQRIYG. The whole CDR3 protein is CASSPTGQRIYGYTF.

As concerns this clone: The read stops 3 residues short of the end of the CDR3; the missing end is completed from the germline J gene. J is TRBJ1-2 and V is TRBV11-2; 12 nucleotides agree with TRBD1. CDR1 and CDR2 from the germline V gene are SGHAT and FQNNGV. The CDR3 is 15 residues long. Here the CDR3 reads CASGAVGQGAGGYTF. The sequenced part of the CDR3 DNA is TGTGCCTCGGGGGCTGTGGGACAGGGGGCTGGGGGC.

This clone was found a few times. The CDR3 extends 3 residues past the end of the read, so its final part is completed from the germline J gene. V gene TRBV18 combines with J gene TRBJ1-4; TRBD1 matches 7 bases. The CDR3 totals 16 residues. V dropped 3 bases and J dropped 1; count of bases not matched to a gene: 5. Germline values: CDR1 KGHSH, CDR2 LQKENI. The CDR3 here is CASSPGRGLTNEKLFF. Incomplete CDR3 DNA: TGTGCCAGCTCACCCGGTAGGGGGCTAACTAATGAAAAA.

The CDR3: CASSFGLAYQETQYF. CDR3 bases read: TGTGCCAGCAGCTTTGGGCTAGCGTATCAAGAGACC. J is TRBJ2-5 and V is TRBV7-2, with a weak D call TRBD2 (6 bases). Read data end 3 residues before the CDR3 end; the end is taken from the germline J gene. The CDR3 consists of 15 residues. CDR1 and CDR2 from the germline V gene are SGHTA and FQGNSA. Trimming removed 3 bases from V and 2 bases from J, with 13 bases in between.

This clone came up many times. The sequenced fragment ends 3 residues before the CDR3 boundary, so the rest is inferred from the germline J gene. The chain couples TRBV20-1 to TRBJ1-1; a weak D match, TRBD1 (5 bases). The germline CDR1 and CDR2 sequences are DFQATT and SNEGSKA (reference sequence). The CDR3 is made up of 11 amino acids. Deletions cut 6 bases from V and 6 bases from J, with 11 bases between. Incomplete CDR3 DNA: TGCAGTGCCCAGCCAGGGCCTGAA. Translating it yields CSAQPGPE. The full CDR3 reads CSAQPGPEAFF.

This clone was counted only a few times. The read ends 3 residues shy of where the CDR3 ends; the end is completed using the germline J gene. V gene TRBV20-1 combines with J gene TRBJ2-7; 7 nucleotides line up with TRBD1. The J segment lost 6 bases and the V segment lost 3 bases, leaving 2 bases of the junction unmatched. The CDR3 runs 11 residues. CDR1 is DFQATT, CDR2 SNEGSKA, per germline (reference sequence). The CDR3 protein is CSASDRAEQYF. The covered CDR3 bases are TGCAGTGCTAGTGACAGGGCCGAG.

This clone was picked up many times. With the read ending 3 residues before the CDR3 end, the germline J gene is used to fill in that end. The rearrangement uses TRBV20-1 and TRBJ2-7, with TRBD1 identical over 7 bases. The length of the CDR3 is 16 residues. V shed 3 bases, J shed 0 bases, and the junction held 11 bases outside the gene matches. The germline V gene encodes CDR1 DFQATT and CDR2 SNEGSKA (reference sequence). Incomplete CDR3 DNA: TGCAGTGCTAGGGGGGTAAGGGCAGGGGGCTCCTACGAG. Encoded protein: CSARGVRAGGSYE. The whole CDR3 sequence is CSARGVRAGGSYEQYF.